The rows below give T cell receptor beta chains drawn from one sample of a study of regulatory T cells in long-lasting Graves disease. TCRdb redid the calling of the multiplex PCR reads with MiXCR, one entry per CDR3 protein. The profile covers around 430,000 distinct CDR3 sequences, with approximately 23% appearing a single time and around 13% taken by the ten largest. Sequencing was performed on peripheral blood mononuclear cells (PBMCs), taken when the disease was refractory, from a patient treated with antithyroid drugs. The receptors come from a female donor with Graves disease. Both conserved end residues are part of each CDR3. D genes are given only for firm matches. Clone size appears in some rows only: once, few, many, or a class for an expanded clone.

DNA: TGTGCCAGCAGCCCCGGGATGGGACAGGGACCGAGCAATCAGCCCCAGCATTTT
CDR3: CASSPGMGQGPSNQPQHF
J: TRBJ1-5
V: TRBV7-6
size: .
D: TRBD1

DNA: TGTGCCAGCAGACAGGGTCGGACCCAGTACTTC
CDR3: CASRQGRTQYF
J: TRBJ2-5
V: TRBV6-1
size: many
D: .

DNA: TGTGCCAGCTCTACAGGGTTTTTCAATCAGCCCCAGCATTTT
CDR3: CASSTGFFNQPQHF
J: TRBJ1-5
V: TRBV3-1
size: .
D: .

DNA: TGCAGTGCTATGATGGGACACTCCTATAGCAATCAGCCCCAGCATTTT
CDR3: CSAMMGHSYSNQPQHF
J: TRBJ1-5
V: TRBV20-1
size: many
D: .

DNA: TGTGCCAGCAGTTATCCTGGGACGGGGGAGCAGTACTTC
CDR3: CASSYPGTGEQYF
J: TRBJ2-7
V: TRBV6-9
size: .
D: .

DNA: TGCAGTGCCCCACCCCCTTGGGGGGAGGTAAGCTACGAGCAGTACTTC
CDR3: CSAPPPWGEVSYEQYF
J: TRBJ2-7
V: TRBV20-1
size: .
D: .

DNA: TGTGCCTGGAGTTATGGCGGTGCTAACTATGGCTACACCTTC
CDR3: CAWSYGGANYGYTF
J: TRBJ1-2
V: TRBV30
size: few
D: .

DNA: TGTGCCAGCAGTTACTCAGGGCTAGCGGGCTACTCCTACGAGCAGTACTTC
CDR3: CASSYSGLAGYSYEQYF
J: TRBJ2-7
V: TRBV6-2/TRBV6-3
size: few
D: TRBD2

DNA: TGTGCCAGCAGGGACGGACAGGGGTACACCGGGGAGCTGTTTTTT
CDR3: CASRDGQGYTGELFF
J: TRBJ2-2
V: TRBV6-1
size: many
D: TRBD1

DNA: TGTGCCAGCAGCCTTAGTGTTGGGGGAGCTCAGCCCCAGCATTTT
CDR3: CASSLSVGGAQPQHF
J: TRBJ1-5
V: TRBV7-2
size: many
D: .

DNA: TGTGCCTGGAGTGTACCCAGGTACAATGAGCAGTTCTTC
CDR3: CAWSVPRYNEQFF
J: TRBJ2-1
V: TRBV30
size: .
D: .

DNA: TGTGCCAGTAGTATAGGAGGAGCACCCTACCAAGAGACCCAGTACTTC
CDR3: CASSIGGAPYQETQYF
J: TRBJ2-5
V: TRBV19
size: many
D: .

DNA: TGTGCCAGCAGTGGGGAAAGAAATCAGCCCCAGCATTTT
CDR3: CASSGERNQPQHF
J: TRBJ1-5
V: TRBV12-3/TRBV12-4
size: .
D: .

DNA: TGTGCCATCAGTGAGGGAGTCTACGGGGCCAACGTCCTGACTTTC
CDR3: CAISEGVYGANVLTF
J: TRBJ2-6
V: TRBV10-3
size: .
D: .

DNA: TGTGCCAGCAGCTTGGTTTTTCAGGCAGGGTCCTACGAGCAGTACTTC
CDR3: CASSLVFQAGSYEQYF
J: TRBJ2-7
V: TRBV5-8
size: .
D: .

DNA: TGTGCCAGCAGCTTCTGGTCCCCTGAAGCTTTCTTT
CDR3: CASSFWSPEAFF
J: TRBJ1-1
V: TRBV7-9
size: .
D: .

DNA: TGTGCCAGCAGCCAAGGCTTTTCCGGTTACGAGCAGTACTTC
CDR3: CASSQGFSGYEQYF
J: TRBJ2-7
V: TRBV14
size: few
D: .

DNA: TGTGCCGCGACCCCGGCTAGCGGGGGGGAGACCCAGTACTTC
CDR3: CAATPASGGETQYF
J: TRBJ2-5
V: TRBV10-3
size: few
D: TRBD2

DNA: TGTGCCAGCAGCTTTGACAGGGGGCGCAGGCACGATGAGCAGTTCTTC
CDR3: CASSFDRGRRHDEQFF
J: TRBJ2-1
V: TRBV7-2
size: .
D: TRBD1

DNA: TGTGCCAGCAGGTCCGGGGGTGGCACTGAAGCTTTCTTT
CDR3: CASRSGGGTEAFF
J: TRBJ1-1
V: TRBV7-3
size: many
D: .

DNA: TGTGCCAGCAGCTCCACAGCGGGAACCCAAGGGACCCAGTACTTC
CDR3: CASSSTAGTQGTQYF
J: TRBJ2-5
V: TRBV9
size: .
D: TRBD2

DNA: TGTGCCAGTCAGTTGGGGTTCCTAAGGGACAGCAAGAACACCGGGGAGCTGTTTTTT
CDR3: CASQLGFLRDSKNTGELFF
J: TRBJ2-2
V: TRBV28
size: many
D: TRBD1

DNA: TGTGCCAGCAGAAAACTAGCGGGGACCTCCTACGAGCAGTACTTC
CDR3: CASRKLAGTSYEQYF
J: TRBJ2-7
V: TRBV6-1
size: many
D: TRBD2

DNA: TGTGCCTGGCGCTGGTGGAGGGGCACCGGGGAGCTGTTTTTT
CDR3: CAWRWWRGTGELFF
J: TRBJ2-2
V: TRBV30
size: .
D: .

DNA: TGTGCCAGCAGTTCCCCGTCACAGGGTTATGGCTACACCTTC
CDR3: CASSSPSQGYGYTF
J: TRBJ1-2
V: TRBV12-3/TRBV12-4
size: once
D: .

DNA: TGCAGTGCTAGAGCGGGGGGGGCAGAGACCCAGTACTTC
CDR3: CSARAGGAETQYF
J: TRBJ2-5
V: TRBV20-1
size: few
D: TRBD2

DNA: TGTGCCAGCAGTTCTCCCCGGGACAGGGCCTCCTACGAGCAGTACTTC
CDR3: CASSSPRDRASYEQYF
J: TRBJ2-7
V: TRBV12-3/TRBV12-4
size: .
D: TRBD1

DNA: TGTGCCAGCAGTTGGGGGGGCACAGATACGCAGTATTTT
CDR3: CASSWGGTDTQYF
J: TRBJ2-3
V: TRBV12-3/TRBV12-4
size: few
D: .

DNA: TGTGCCAGCAGTTTTGGGCATAGGGGCGGGGAGCTGTTTTTT
CDR3: CASSFGHRGGELFF
J: TRBJ2-2
V: TRBV12-3/TRBV12-4
size: many
D: .

DNA: TGCGCCAGCAGCACGACAGGGCTTCACGAGCAGTACTTC
CDR3: CASSTTGLHEQYF
J: TRBJ2-7
V: TRBV5-1
size: .
D: TRBD1

DNA: TGTGCCAGCAGCTTGCGACTAGTAAGTAATGAGCAGTTCTTC
CDR3: CASSLRLVSNEQFF
J: TRBJ2-1
V: TRBV7-2
size: many
D: .

DNA: TGCAGTGCTATAGGTGGGACTAGCGGACAAGAGACCCAGTACTTC
CDR3: CSAIGGTSGQETQYF
J: TRBJ2-5
V: TRBV20-1
size: .
D: TRBD2

DNA: TGTGCCAGCAGCGTCCGGGCGGGGCTTAACTATGGCTACACCTTC
CDR3: CASSVRAGLNYGYTF
J: TRBJ1-2
V: TRBV7-2
size: few
D: .

DNA: TGTGCCAGCAGTCCCCTACGTAAAAATGAGCAGTTCTTC
CDR3: CASSPLRKNEQFF
J: TRBJ2-1
V: TRBV27
size: .
D: .

DNA: TGCAGCGTTGAAGGACCCCGCTGGGGAGGATCCAACAATGAGCAGTTCTTC
CDR3: CSVEGPRWGGSNNEQFF
J: TRBJ2-1
V: TRBV29-1
size: .
D: .

DNA: TGTGCCAGCAGTGAAGGGACCAACCCATCCTACGAGCAGTACTTC
CDR3: CASSEGTNPSYEQYF
J: TRBJ2-7
V: TRBV6-2/TRBV6-3
size: many
D: .

DNA: TGCAGTGCTAGTGAACCCCTGCGGGGGCCTAACTATGGCTACACCTTC
CDR3: CSASEPLRGPNYGYTF
J: TRBJ1-2
V: TRBV20-1
size: .
D: .

DNA: TGTGCCAGCAGTGAGCCAGGGGGGCAGTTCTTC
CDR3: CASSEPGGQFF
J: TRBJ2-1
V: TRBV2
size: few
D: TRBD1

DNA: TGTGCCAGCACCCGAGAAGGGACAGGGCCCAACACCGGGGAGCTGTTTTTT
CDR3: CASTREGTGPNTGELFF
J: TRBJ2-2
V: TRBV6-1
size: few
D: TRBD1

DNA: TGTGCCACCTCATTGGGCAGGGTGAGCAATCAGCCCCAGCATTTT
CDR3: CATSLGRVSNQPQHF
J: TRBJ1-5
V: TRBV19
size: .
D: .

DNA: TGTGCCAGCAGTACAGGCTTCACAGATACGCAGTATTTT
CDR3: CASSTGFTDTQYF
J: TRBJ2-3
V: TRBV9
size: few
D: .

DNA: TGTGCCTGGAGTTTGTCGACAGGGTTTAGTGGCTACACCTTC
CDR3: CAWSLSTGFSGYTF
J: TRBJ1-2
V: TRBV30
size: few
D: TRBD1

DNA: TGTGCCAGTAGCTTCGTCAGGGTTCTAAATCAGCCCCAGCATTTT
CDR3: CASSFVRVLNQPQHF
J: TRBJ1-5
V: TRBV19
size: .
D: .

DNA: TGTGCCAGTATATTCTCCGGGACAGGGAACTATGGCTACACCTTC
CDR3: CASIFSGTGNYGYTF
J: TRBJ1-2
V: TRBV19
size: .
D: TRBD1

DNA: TGTGCCAGCAGCTTAGTGGGGTCGGACACTGAAGCTTTCTTT
CDR3: CASSLVGSDTEAFF
J: TRBJ1-1
V: TRBV7-2
size: many
D: .

DNA: TGTGCCAGTAGCCTTACAGGGAATTATCAGCCCCAGCATTTT
CDR3: CASSLTGNYQPQHF
J: TRBJ1-5
V: TRBV19
size: .
D: .

DNA: TGTGCCAGCAGCCCACCGGGACAGGGAAACTATGGCTACACCTTC
CDR3: CASSPPGQGNYGYTF
J: TRBJ1-2
V: TRBV12-3/TRBV12-4
size: many
D: TRBD1

DNA: TGCAGTGCCTGGACTAGCGGGGACGCATTGTCCTACGAGCAGTACTTC
CDR3: CSAWTSGDALSYEQYF
J: TRBJ2-7
V: TRBV20-1
size: .
D: TRBD2

DNA: TGTGCCAGCAGTTTTTCCCGGGGCTATGGCTACACCTTC
CDR3: CASSFSRGYGYTF
J: TRBJ1-2
V: TRBV27
size: many
D: .

DNA: TGCGCCACCGCCGACGGGCTCCAAGAGACCCAGTACTTC
CDR3: CATADGLQETQYF
J: TRBJ2-5
V: TRBV5-1
size: few
D: .

DNA: TGTGCCTGGTCCATGACAGCAAATCAGCCCCAGCATTTT
CDR3: CAWSMTANQPQHF
J: TRBJ1-5
V: TRBV30
size: once
D: .

DNA: TGTGCCAGCAGCCCAGACAGATCCCCCAACTATGGCTACACCTTC
CDR3: CASSPDRSPNYGYTF
J: TRBJ1-2
V: TRBV7-8
size: .
D: .

DNA: TGTGCCAGCAGTCTTACTACAGGGTTCACTGAAGCTTTCTTT
CDR3: CASSLTTGFTEAFF
J: TRBJ1-1
V: TRBV12-3/TRBV12-4
size: many
D: .